This T cell receptor beta chain was captured in a study of T-cell reconstitution after alpha-beta-depleted transplantation in children. Researchers prepared the TCRbeta library using unique molecular identifiers, the study reports. TCRdb re-called the PCR reads with MiXCR, one entry per CDR3 protein. Of about 610,000 distinct CDR3 sequences in the sample, 8% to 11% were seen once. The sample consisted of PBMCs from the stem cell graft donor, taken from the stem cell graft. The receptor was isolated from a human donor who donated a stem cell graft to a child with acute myeloid leukemia.

The CDR3 sequence is CASSYAGEQGYTF. CDR3 sequence (DNA): TGCGCCAGCAGCTACGCAGGGGAACAGGGCTACACCTTC. V gene TRBV5-1 combines with J gene TRBJ1-2, with D maybe TRBD1 (6 bases). The germline gives CDR1 SGHRS, CDR2 YFSETQ. There are 13 residues in the CDR3. The V gene lost 3 bases and the J gene lost 8 bases, with 14 bases spanning the gap.